A selection of T cell receptor beta chains follows, all from one sample in a study of shared clonotypes between healthy human individuals. Sequencing was performed with immunoSEQ multiplex PCR; in TCRdb, only in-frame clones are kept and a portion is missing. The sample consists of approximately 740,000 clones, over 90% of them appearing once. The source material was naive CD8+ T cells sorted from blood. The receptors here all came from a man younger than 40 in good health. CDR3s include the opening cysteine and the closing phenylalanine or tryptophan. The D gene is left open where the match is weak. Where a row states a size, it is once, few, many or the class of an expanded clone; other rows omit it.

TRBJ2-7 . TRBV7-9 TRBD2 17 CASSLGTSGRASYEQYF TGTGCCAGCAGCTTGGGGACTAGCGGGAGGGCCTCCTACGAGCAGTACTTC
TRBJ2-2 . TRBV10-3 . 15 CAISGAETNTGELFF TGTGCCATCAGTGGCGCGGAAACCAACACCGGGGAGCTGTTTTTT
TRBJ2-7 . TRBV27 . 13 CASSWSKKYEQYF TGTGCCAGCAGTTGGTCCAAGAAGTACGAGCAGTACTTC
TRBJ2-7 few TRBV10-2 . 13 CASSPGASYEQYF TGCGCCAGCAGTCCAGGCGCCTCCTACGAGCAGTACTTC
TRBJ2-1 . TRBV7-2 TRBD2 16 CASSLRLAGGADEQFF TGTGCCAGCAGCCTCCGACTAGCGGGAGGGGCCGATGAGCAGTTCTTC
TRBJ2-2 . TRBV28 . 16 CASSRPRVRVGGELFF TGTGCCAGCAGCCGCCCCCGCGTCCGGGTGGGCGGGGAGCTGTTTTTT
TRBJ1-1 once TRBV5-4 . 15 CASSWSRDQNTEAFF TGTGCCAGCAGCTGGTCTCGGGACCAGAACACTGAAGCTTTCTTT
TRBJ2-1 . TRBV7-9 TRBD2 15 CASSLVGLAEDEQFF TGTGCCAGCAGCTTAGTGGGACTAGCGGAGGATGAGCAGTTCTTC
TRBJ2-3 . TRBV27 . 13 CASFRGSTDTQYF TGTGCCAGTTTTCGGGGGAGTACAGATACGCAGTATTTT
TRBJ2-1 . TRBV29-1 . 13 CSVGEPNRNEQFF TGCAGCGTCGGCGAACCAAATAGGAATGAGCAGTTCTTC
TRBJ2-5 . TRBV5-1 . 15 CASSLDGSAQETQYF TGCGCCAGCAGCCTGGACGGGAGCGCGCAAGAGACCCAGTACTTC
TRBJ2-5 . TRBV7-9 . 14 CASSLPRVGETQYF TGTGCCAGCAGCTTACCCAGGGTGGGAGAGACCCAGTACTTC
TRBJ2-1 . TRBV4-2 TRBD2 15 CASSSGLAGVNEQFF TGTGCCAGCAGCTCGGGACTAGCGGGAGTGAATGAGCAGTTCTTC
TRBJ2-7 . TRBV4-1 . 17 CASSQLIARASHYEQYF TGCGCCAGCAGCCAACTTATTGCCAGGGCGTCTCACTACGAGCAGTACTTC
TRBJ2-5 . TRBV6-5 TRBD1 13 CASSRTGEETQYF TGTGCCAGCAGCCGGACAGGGGAAGAGACCCAGTACTTC
TRBJ2-1 . TRBV5-6 . 14 CASTAGRSYNEQFF TGTGCCAGCACCGCTGGGCGCTCCTACAATGAGCAGTTCTTC
TRBJ2-1 . TRBV11-2 . 14 CASSLEGPYNEQFF TGTGCCAGCAGCTTAGAAGGGCCCTACAATGAGCAGTTCTTC
TRBJ2-2 . TRBV6-5 . 13 CASSYVGTGELFF TGTGCCAGCAGTTACGTCGGTACCGGGGAGCTGTTTTTT
TRBJ2-7 . TRBV14 . 15 CASSQGSSGRWEQYF TGTGCCAGCAGCCAAGGTTCTTCCGGGAGATGGGAGCAGTACTTC
TRBJ2-1 . TRBV6-1 . 13 CASSSDGYNEQFF TGTGCCAGCAGTTCTGACGGATACAATGAGCAGTTCTTC
TRBJ2-1 . TRBV7-9 . 17 CASSPTPGLSQNNEQFF TGTGCCAGCAGCCCTACGCCGGGTCTGTCCCAAAACAATGAGCAGTTCTTC
TRBJ1-5 . TRBV28 TRBD1 14 CASRDRGPGQPQHF TGTGCCAGCAGAGACAGGGGGCCAGGACAGCCCCAGCATTTT
TRBJ2-5 . TRBV5-1 TRBD1 15 CASSATGAIQETQYF TGCGCCAGCAGCGCGACAGGGGCTATCCAAGAGACCCAGTACTTC
TRBJ2-4 . TRBV7-9 . 14 CASSLGGGKNIQYF TGTGCCAGCAGCTTAGGGGGAGGCAAAAACATTCAGTACTTC
TRBJ2-7 . TRBV7-6 TRBD2 15 CASSLGLAGGYEQYF TGTGCCAGCAGCTTAGGTCTAGCGGGCGGTTACGAGCAGTACTTC
TRBJ2-4 once TRBV7-3 TRBD1 16 CASSFGTGGPKNIQYF TGTGCCAGCAGCTTTGGGACAGGGGGCCCCAAAAACATTCAGTACTTC
TRBJ2-2 few TRBV2 . 12 CATRPGAGELFF TGTGCCACAAGGCCGGGTGCCGGGGAGCTGTTTTTT
TRBJ2-1 . TRBV7-3 TRBD2 16 CASSSLAGEGYNEQFF TGTGCCAGCAGCTCCTTAGCGGGAGAGGGGTACAATGAGCAGTTCTTC
TRBJ2-1 . TRBV4-3 . 15 CASSQGSGYRNEQFF TGCGCCAGCAGCCAGGGGTCAGGGTATCGTAATGAGCAGTTCTTC
TRBJ2-1 . TRBV4-3 TRBD2 18 CASSQAPLAVMSYNEQFF TGCGCCAGCAGCCAAGCCCCCCTAGCGGTAATGTCCTACAATGAGCAGTTCTTC
TRBJ1-1 . TRBV13 TRBD1 14 CASSSGQMNTEAFF TGTGCCAGCAGCTCGGGACAGATGAACACTGAAGCTTTCTTT
TRBJ2-2 . TRBV7-9 TRBD1 16 CASSSPLGQGRRELFF TGTGCCAGCAGCTCACCCCTGGGACAGGGCAGAAGGGAGCTGTTTTTT
TRBJ2-1 . TRBV7-3 TRBD2 15 CASSLGAGVQNEQFF TGTGCCAGCAGCTTAGGAGCGGGAGTTCAGAATGAGCAGTTCTTC
TRBJ2-7 . TRBV5-1 TRBD2 12 CASSLAGDEQYF TGCGCCAGCAGCCTCGCGGGGGACGAGCAGTACTTC
TRBJ2-1 . TRBV4-1 TRBD2 20 CASSPLGGARLAGGYNEQFF TGCGCCAGCAGCCCCTTGGGCGGGGCAAGACTAGCGGGAGGCTACAATGAGCAGTTCTTC
TRBJ1-3 . TRBV28 . 16 CASSSIQGITGNTIYF TGTGCCAGCAGTTCCATACAGGGTATCACTGGAAACACCATATATTTT
TRBJ1-5 . TRBV6-6 . 15 CASSLRPGTQGPQHF TGTGCCAGCAGTTTGCGGCCCGGCACCCAAGGGCCCCAGCATTTT
TRBJ2-7 once TRBV6-1 . 13 CASSPSVYYEQYF TGTGCCAGCAGCCCTAGCGTTTACTACGAGCAGTACTTC
TRBJ1-5 . TRBV28 . 15 CASTSRVSSNQPQHF TGTGCCAGCACGTCCAGGGTATCAAGCAATCAGCCCCAGCATTTT
TRBJ2-7 . TRBV5-1 . 15 CASRTWGTEDYEQYF TGCGCCAGCAGAACATGGGGGACGGAAGACTACGAGCAGTACTTC
TRBJ1-2 . TRBV7-9 TRBD1 15 CASSHDRGQKNGYTF TGTGCCAGCAGCCACGACAGGGGGCAGAAGAATGGCTACACCTTC
TRBJ1-4 . TRBV5-8 TRBD1 17 CASSGRDRVEANEKLFF TGTGCCAGCAGCGGGAGGGACAGGGTGGAGGCTAATGAAAAACTGTTTTTT